This TCR beta chain originates from a study of T cells in Graves' hyperthyroidism and ophthalmopathy. Researchers took RNA transcripts and amplified the TCR beta CDR3 regions from them. The HTBI set primed first-round TCR CDR3 RT-PCR. Via MiXCR, TCRdb re-called the multiplex PCR reads, giving one row per CDR3 protein. The sample has about 510,000 distinct CDR3 sequences; over 35% are singletons. The CDR3 is made up of 15 amino acids. V lost 4 bases and J 0 bases, leaving 13 bases between the germline ends. Germline assignment: CDR1 SGHRS and CDR2 YFSETQ. The sequencing sample was made of peripheral blood or thyroid tissue (not recorded which). The sequence was obtained from an adult woman with Graves' disease, either hyperthyroidism or ophthalmopathy (not recorded which). The J gene is TRBJ1-2, the V gene TRBV5-1, with D tentatively TRBD1 (6 bases). CDR3 coding DNA: TGCGCCAGCAGCCTCGGACAGCTCGCTAACTATGGCTACACCTTC. Protein product: CASSLGQLANYGYTF.